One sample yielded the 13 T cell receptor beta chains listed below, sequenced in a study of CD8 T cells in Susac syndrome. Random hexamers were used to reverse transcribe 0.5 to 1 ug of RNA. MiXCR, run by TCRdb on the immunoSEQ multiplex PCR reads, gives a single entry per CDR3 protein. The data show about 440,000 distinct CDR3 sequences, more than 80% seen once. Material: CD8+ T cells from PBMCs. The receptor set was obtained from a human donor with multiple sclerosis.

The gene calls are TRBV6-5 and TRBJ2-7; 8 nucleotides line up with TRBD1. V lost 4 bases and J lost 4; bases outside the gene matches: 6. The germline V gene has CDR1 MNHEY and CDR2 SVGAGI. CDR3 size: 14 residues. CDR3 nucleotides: TGTGCCAGCAGTTCGACTACAGGGGGATACGAGCAGTACTTC. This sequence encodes CASSSTTGGYEQYF.

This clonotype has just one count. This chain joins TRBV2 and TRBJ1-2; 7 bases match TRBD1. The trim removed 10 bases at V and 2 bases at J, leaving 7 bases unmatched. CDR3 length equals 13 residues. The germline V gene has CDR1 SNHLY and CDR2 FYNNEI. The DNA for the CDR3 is TGTGCCACCCCGACAGGGACGAACTATGGCTACACCTTC. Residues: CATPTGTNYGYTF.

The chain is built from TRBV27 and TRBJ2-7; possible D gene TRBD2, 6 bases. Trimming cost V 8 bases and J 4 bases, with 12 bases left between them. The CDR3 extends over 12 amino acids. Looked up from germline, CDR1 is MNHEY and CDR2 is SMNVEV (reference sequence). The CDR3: CASGTGIYEQYF. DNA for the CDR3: TGTGCCAGCGGGACTGGGATTTACGAGCAGTACTTC.

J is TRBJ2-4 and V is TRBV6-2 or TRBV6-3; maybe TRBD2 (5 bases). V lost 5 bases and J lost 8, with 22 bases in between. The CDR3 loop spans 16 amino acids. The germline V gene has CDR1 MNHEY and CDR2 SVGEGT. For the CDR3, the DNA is TGTGCCAGCAGTGACTACTACGAAGAGACTTTCGACATTCAGTACTTC. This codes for CASSDYYEETFDIQYF.

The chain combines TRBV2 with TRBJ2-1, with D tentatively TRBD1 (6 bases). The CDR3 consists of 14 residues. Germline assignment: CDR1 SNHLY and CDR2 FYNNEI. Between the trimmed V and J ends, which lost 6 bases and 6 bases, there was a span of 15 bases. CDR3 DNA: TGTGCCAGCAGCCCGGGACACGAATCCAATGAGCAGTTCTTC. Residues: CASSPGHESNEQFF.

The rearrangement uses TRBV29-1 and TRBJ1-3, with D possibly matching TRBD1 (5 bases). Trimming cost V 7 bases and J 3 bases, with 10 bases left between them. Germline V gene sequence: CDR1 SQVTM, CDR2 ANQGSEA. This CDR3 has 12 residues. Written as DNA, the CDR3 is TGCAGCGCTGGGACTGGTGGAAACACCATATATTTT. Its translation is CSAGTGGNTIYF. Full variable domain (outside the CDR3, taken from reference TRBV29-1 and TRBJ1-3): SAVISQKPSRDICQRGTSLTIQCQVDSQVTMMFWYRQQPGQSLTLIATANQGSEATYESGFVIDKFPISRPNLTFSTLTVSNMSPEDSSIYLCSAGTGGNTIYFGEGSWLTVV.

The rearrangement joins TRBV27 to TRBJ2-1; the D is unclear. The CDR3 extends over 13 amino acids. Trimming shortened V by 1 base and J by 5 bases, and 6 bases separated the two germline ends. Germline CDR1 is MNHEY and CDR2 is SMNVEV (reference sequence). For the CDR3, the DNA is TGTGCCAGCAGTTTATTTAAGGACAATGAGCAGTTCTTC. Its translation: CASSLFKDNEQFF.

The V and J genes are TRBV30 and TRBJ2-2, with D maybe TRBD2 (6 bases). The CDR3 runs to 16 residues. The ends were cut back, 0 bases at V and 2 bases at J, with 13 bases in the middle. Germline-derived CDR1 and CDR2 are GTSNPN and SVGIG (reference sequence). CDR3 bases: TGTGCCTGGAGTGTAAGGGACGGGGGAAACACCGGGGAGCTGTTTTTT. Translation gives CAWSVRDGGNTGELFF. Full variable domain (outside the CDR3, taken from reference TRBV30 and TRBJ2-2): SQTIHQWPATLVQPVGSPLSLECTVEGTSNPNLYWYRQAAGRGLQLLFYSVGIGQISSEVPQNLSASRPQDRQFILSSKKLLLSDSGFYLCAWSVRDGGNTGELFFGEGSRLTVL.

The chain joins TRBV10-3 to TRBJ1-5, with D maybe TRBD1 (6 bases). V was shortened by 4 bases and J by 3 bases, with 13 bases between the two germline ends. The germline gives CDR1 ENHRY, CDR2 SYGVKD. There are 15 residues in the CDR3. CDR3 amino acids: CAISVAGDPNQPQHF. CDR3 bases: TGTGCCATCAGTGTCGCAGGGGACCCCAATCAGCCCCAGCATTTT.

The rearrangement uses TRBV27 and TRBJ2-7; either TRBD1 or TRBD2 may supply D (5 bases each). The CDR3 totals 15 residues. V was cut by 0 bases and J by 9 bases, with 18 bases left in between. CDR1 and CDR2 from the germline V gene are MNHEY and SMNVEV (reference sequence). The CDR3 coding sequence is TGTGCCAGCAGTTTATCTACGGGGCAGACTTTCGGGCAGTACTTC. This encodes CASSLSTGQTFGQYF.

In DNA form, the CDR3 reads TGCAGTGCTAGACTGGGACTAGCGGGGGGGCCCAATGAGCAGTTCTTC. It codes for CSARLGLAGGPNEQFF. The gene calls are TRBV20-1 and TRBJ2-1; 16 nucleotides match TRBD2. The CDR3 contains 16 residues. Losses at the gene ends were 2 bases for V and 6 bases for J; bases not matched to a gene: 4. Looked up from germline, CDR1 is DFQATT and CDR2 is SNEGSKA (reference sequence).

This CDR3 is CASSQEGVGSWQFF. The DNA of the CDR3 is TGCGCCAGCAGCCAAGAGGGGGTCGGGAGTTGGCAGTTCTTC. The chain uses TRBV4-1 and TRBJ2-1; maybe TRBD2 (6 bases). Deletions cut 0 bases from V and 12 bases from J, with 15 bases between. Germline V CDR1 and CDR2: MGHRA, YSYEKL. The CDR3 has 14 amino acids.

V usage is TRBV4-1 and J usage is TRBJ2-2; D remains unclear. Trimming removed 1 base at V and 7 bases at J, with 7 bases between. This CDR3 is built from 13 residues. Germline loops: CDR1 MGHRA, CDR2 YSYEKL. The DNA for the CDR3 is TGCGCCAGCAGCCAAGCTCGCGGCGGGGAGCTGTTTTTT. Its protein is CASSQARGGELFF.